This paragraph covers one TCR beta chain sequence. This sample is part of a study of blood T cell repertoires in COVID-19. About the research overall: Spain, Italy and the United States supplied samples that represented acute and convalescent COVID-19. Nucleic acid was either cDNA or gDNA, and it came from T cells, B-cell-depleted T cells, or PBMCs.

Authors' processing steps: Reference gene primer amplification yielded estimated nucleated cell counts. Clones were read by immunoSEQ multiplex PCR, and TCRdb kept only the in-frame ones, dropping some. The DNA gave D and trimming, while V, J and clone size come from that table. Of around 80,000 clones listed, 70% to 80% are singletons. V was shortened by 7 bases and J by 8 bases, with 11 bases between the two germline ends. CDR3 length: 11 amino acids. Per the germline V gene, CDR1 is MNHEY and CDR2 is SMNVEV (reference sequence). The TCR originated in a man aged 50 to 60 with active or convalescent COVID-19. The chain uses TRBV27 and TRBJ1-2; tentatively, D is TRBD1 (6 bases). The source material was peripheral blood. CDR3 DNA sequence: TGTGCCAGCAAGGGGGTCCGGGGCTACACCTTC. As protein: CASKGVRGYTF.